These 30 T cell receptor beta chains were all obtained from the same sample, sequenced in a study of CD8+ T cells in alopecia areata. RNA was isolated and reverse transcribed to cDNA, the sequencing template. Measured with immunoSEQ multiplex PCR; TCRdb has only the in-frame clones, and not every one. The sample yields almost 250,000 clones, 67% seen once. The sequencing used CD4+ T cells sorted from blood, collected at week 0. Receptors were obtained from a human donor with alopecia areata.

This chain links TRBV29-1 with TRBJ2-1, with TRBD2 matching 9 bases. The CDR3 spans 12 residues. From germline, CDR1 is SQVTM and CDR2 ANQGSEA. Unmatched junction bases numbered 3, after V lost 4 bases and J lost 8 bases. The CDR3 region has the DNA TGCAGCGTTGGGCTAGCGGGGTATGAGCAGTTCTTC. This encodes CSVGLAGYEQFF.

The CDR3: CASSLAWGSYEQYF. As DNA, the CDR3 is TGCGCCAGCAGCTTGGCCTGGGGGTCCTACGAGCAGTACTTC. This chain connects TRBV5-1 to TRBJ2-7; D tentatively fits TRBD1 or TRBD2 (5 bases each). The CDR3 runs 14 residues. Germline V CDR1 and CDR2: SGHRS, YFSETQ. V lost 0 bases and J 1 base, leaving 8 bases between the germline ends.

J is TRBJ2-1 and V is TRBV7-8; no clear D. CDR3 length: 14 residues. The V gene lost 2 bases and the J gene lost 3 bases, with 8 bases spanning the gap. Per the germline V gene, CDR1 is SGHVS and CDR2 is FQNEAQ. CDR3 sequence reads: CASSLFTLYNEQFF. The CDR3 bases are TGTGCCAGCAGCTTATTCACTCTCTACAATGAGCAGTTCTTC.

With regard to this clone: Germline is not matched at one junction end, which may reflect a read error. This sequence joins TRBV5-1 and TRBJ1-3, with a possible D match to TRBD1 (5 bases). The CDR3 consists of 14 residues. In germline, CDR1 is SGHRS, CDR2 YFSETQ. The CDR3 reads CASTLGVYGNTIYF. Written as DNA, the CDR3 is TGCGCCAGCACCTTGGGGGTATATGGAAACACCATATATTTT.

V usage is TRBV7-9 and J usage is TRBJ1-2, with 12 bases that match TRBD1. Looked up from germline, CDR1 is SEHNR and CDR2 is FQNEAQ (reference sequence). Trimming cost V 3 bases and J 7 bases; bases outside gene matches: 0. The CDR3 covers 13 residues. This CDR3 is CASSLGQGAGYTF. CDR3 sequence (DNA): TGTGCCAGCAGCTTGGGACAGGGGGCTGGCTACACCTTC.

This clone came up a few times. This rearrangement joins TRBV5-4 to TRBJ2-1; D possibly corresponds to TRBD2 (6 bases). Germline CDR1 is SGHNT and CDR2 is YYREEE (reference sequence). V lost 4 bases and J lost 10, with 15 bases in between. The CDR3 is made up of 13 amino acids. The CDR3 region is CASSPGGLKEQFF. CDR3 nucleotides: TGTGCCAGCAGCCCCGGGGGACTTAAGGAGCAGTTCTTC. Full variable domain (rest looked up from reference TRBV5-4 and TRBJ2-1): ETGVTQSPTHLIKTRGQQVTLRCSSQSGHNTVSWYQQALGQGPQFIFQYYREEENGRGNFPPRFSGLQFPNYSSELNVNALELDDSALYLCASSPGGLKEQFFGPGTRLTVL.

The rearrangement joins TRBV7-3 to TRBJ2-5, with TRBD2 matching 9 bases. The germline CDR1 and CDR2 sequences are SGHTA and FQGTGA. There are 15 residues in the CDR3. The V and J ends lost 10 bases and 5 bases, in that order; junction bases with no gene match: 14. CDR3 protein: CATDTGGGAQETQYF. DNA for the CDR3: TGTGCCACCGACACCGGCGGGGGGGCGCAGGAGACCCAGTACTTC.

The CDR3 sequence is CASTRSRGEGYTF. The CDR3 DNA follows: TGTGCCAGCACCCGTAGCAGGGGCGAGGGCTACACCTTC. This chain uses TRBV6-5 with TRBJ1-2, with D possibly TRBD1 on 6 matching bases. The CDR3 loop spans 13 amino acids. With 7 bases removed from V and 8 bases from J, the gap between germline ends came to 17 bases. Germline assignment: CDR1 MNHEY and CDR2 SVGAGI.

The CDR3 is CASSQEADARPNTEAFF. The CDR3 DNA reads TGCGCCAGCAGCCAAGAAGCAGACGCCCGGCCAAACACTGAAGCTTTCTTT. The J gene is TRBJ1-1, the V gene TRBV4-1; D ambiguous. This CDR3 is 17 amino acids long. V was cut by 0 bases and J by 2 bases, with 16 bases left in between. CDR1 MGHRA and CDR2 YSYEKL come from the germline V gene.

The V and J genes are TRBV25-1 and TRBJ1-5; 8 bases map to TRBD1. Germline V gene lookup returns CDR1 MGHDK and CDR2 SYGVNS. The CDR3 runs 16 residues. Trimming cost V 0 bases and J 5 bases; bases outside gene matches: 6. CDR3 bases: TGTGCCAGCAGTGAATATGGGGGGACAGGCCATCAGCCCCAGCATTTT. It translates to CASSEYGGTGHQPQHF.

The chain couples TRBV13 to TRBJ1-6; D possibly corresponds to TRBD1 (5 bases). The germline V gene has CDR1 PRHDT and CDR2 FYEKMQ (reference sequence). V lost 2 bases and J lost 7, with 9 bases in between. The CDR3 covers 14 residues. CDR3 coding DNA: TGTGCCAGCAGCTTAAGGGACTCCAATTCACCCCTCCACTTT. Translating gives CASSLRDSNSPLHF.

This chain connects TRBV30 to TRBJ1-2; 8 nucleotides match TRBD1. CDR3 length: 13 residues. CDR1 is GTSNPN and CDR2 is SVGIG in the germline V gene (reference sequence). Trimming removed 3 bases from V and 5 bases from J; junction bases left unmatched: 5. In nucleotides, the CDR3 is TGTGCCTGGAGGGCAGGGGGCCCGTATGGCTACACCTTC. Its protein is CAWRAGGPYGYTF.

The gene calls are TRBV5-1 and TRBJ2-5; 10 nucleotides agree with TRBD1. The CDR3 has 15 residues. V dropped 3 bases and J dropped 5; count of bases not matched to a gene: 7. The germline V gene has CDR1 SGHRS and CDR2 YFSETQ. CDR3 DNA sequence: TGCGCCAGCAGCTCTCGACAGGGGGCAGGGGAGACCCAGTACTTC. It translates to CASSSRQGAGETQYF.

The V and J genes are TRBV30 and TRBJ1-3; 9 bases are a match to TRBD1. Losses at the gene ends were 1 base for V and 4 bases for J; bases not matched to a gene: 2. Germline V gives CDR1 GTSNPN, CDR2 SVGIG (reference sequence). The CDR3 has 14 residues. CDR3 coding DNA: TGTGCCTGGAGTGCGACAGGGGGAGGAAACACCATATATTTT. Protein: CAWSATGGGNTIYF.

This clone occurred a few times. Other DNA sequences in this sample translate to the same CDR3. The chain links TRBV5-1 to TRBJ1-6; 8 positions match TRBD1. Germline CDR1 and CDR2: SGHRS and YFSETQ. The V and J ends lost 0 bases and 7 bases, in that order; junction bases with no gene match: 0. The CDR3 consists of 14 residues. Written as DNA, the CDR3 is TGCGCCAGCAGCTTGGGACAGGGGAATTCACCCCTCCACTTT. This encodes CASSLGQGNSPLHF. The complete variable domain, with remaining parts taken from reference TRBV5-1 and TRBJ1-6, reads KAGVTQTPRYLIKTRGQQVTLSCSPISGHRSVSWYQQTPGQGLQFLFEYFSETQRNKGNFPGRFSGRQFSNSRSEMNVSTLELGDSALYLCASSLGQGNSPLHFGNGTRLTVT.

The V and J genes are TRBV30 and TRBJ1-1; 8 bases are shared with TRBD1. The CDR3 spans 14 residues. V dropped 3 bases and J dropped 7; count of bases not matched to a gene: 10. Looked up from germline, CDR1 is GTSNPN and CDR2 is SVGIG (reference sequence). CDR3 sequence (DNA): TGTGCCTGGAGGCCGCGCAGGGGGCTGGGTGAAGCTTTCTTT. Amino acids: CAWRPRRGLGEAFF.

The genes are TRBV29-1 and TRBJ1-1; no reliable D call. V lost 1 base and J 2 bases, leaving 2 bases between the germline ends. Per germline, CDR1 SQVTM and CDR2 ANQGSEA. This CDR3 comprises 11 residues. Here the CDR3 reads CSVEGNTEAFF. The CDR3 DNA follows: TGCAGCGTTGAAGGTAACACTGAAGCTTTCTTT.

Only a few counts were recorded for this clone. The rearrangement uses TRBV6-5 and TRBJ1-2; D is possibly TRBD1 (5 bases). Trimming pared 5 bases from V and 7 bases from J, leaving 17 bases between. Germline loops: CDR1 MNHEY, CDR2 SVGAGI. This CDR3 contains 14 residues. CDR3 in DNA: TGTGCCAGCAGTCAGGGAGGGCAGTACGTTGGCTACACCTTC. Amino acids: CASSQGGQYVGYTF.

The CDR3 is CASSPLDSTSYEQYF. The CDR3 DNA follows: TGCGCCAGCAGCCCTCTGGACAGCACCTCCTACGAGCAGTACTTC. This sequence joins TRBV5-1 and TRBJ2-7; TRBD1 is a possible D gene (6 bases). V was trimmed by 4 bases and J by 0 bases, leaving 14 bases between them. The CDR3 is 15 amino acids. CDR1 is SGHRS, CDR2 YFSETQ, per germline. Full variable domain (remainder filled in from reference TRBV5-1 and TRBJ2-7): KAGVTQTPRYLIKTRGQQVTLSCSPISGHRSVSWYQQTPGQGLQFLFEYFSETQRNKGNFPGRFSGRQFSNSRSEMNVSTLELGDSALYLCASSPLDSTSYEQYFGPGTRLTVT.

The rearrangement uses TRBV5-1 and TRBJ2-7; D may be TRBD1 (6 bases). This CDR3 spans 13 amino acids. The germline V gene has CDR1 SGHRS and CDR2 YFSETQ. The V end lost 6 bases, the J end lost 5 bases, and 15 bases lay between the germline ends. The CDR3 is CASTVQGSNEQYF. The CDR3 region has the DNA TGCGCCAGCACGGTCCAGGGGTCCAACGAGCAGTACTTC.

The J gene is TRBJ2-7, the V gene TRBV5-6, with 7 bases that match TRBD1. V dropped 3 bases and J dropped 1; count of bases not matched to a gene: 4. Per germline, CDR1 SGHDT and CDR2 YYEEEE. The CDR3 contains 14 residues. The CDR3 region is CASSYRDRSYEQYF. The CDR3 DNA reads TGTGCCAGCAGCTACCGGGACAGATCCTACGAGCAGTACTTC.

The V and J genes are TRBV19 and TRBJ2-7, with D possibly being TRBD1 (6 bases). Germline V CDR1 and CDR2: LNHDA, SQIVND (reference sequence). The CDR3 covers 11 residues. V gave up 6 bases and J gave up 9 bases, with 12 bases separating them. CDR3 residues: CASSWGQVQYF. The CDR3 bases are TGTGCCAGTAGCTGGGGGCAGGTGCAGTACTTC.

This clone showed up just a few times. The J gene is TRBJ2-5, the V gene TRBV7-9; possibly TRBD2 for D (5 bases). The V end was cut by 4 bases, the J end by 2 bases, with 8 bases between. CDR1 and CDR2 (germline): SEHNR, FQNEAQ (reference sequence). The CDR3 runs to 13 residues. The CDR3, as DNA: TGTGCCAGCAGCTCCTGGACTCAAGAGACCCAGTACTTC. It yields the protein CASSSWTQETQYF.

In this sample, this clone turned up a few times. The CDR3 loop reads CSVSWKGNTEAFF. CDR3 DNA sequence: TGCAGCGTGAGTTGGAAGGGGAACACTGAAGCTTTCTTT. The chain employs TRBV29-1 and TRBJ1-1; D remains unclear. V was cut by 6 bases and J by 1 base, with 12 bases left in between. Per germline, CDR1 SQVTM and CDR2 ANQGSEA. The CDR3 is 13 amino acids.

This chain links TRBV9 with TRBJ1-2, with 9 bases fitting TRBD1. Germline CDR1 SGDLS, CDR2 YYNGEE. The CDR3 spans 15 residues. V was clipped by 6 bases and J by 4 bases; unmatched bases: 10. CDR3 sequence: CASKPGQGSAYGYTF. DNA of the CDR3: TGTGCCAGCAAGCCGGGACAGGGTTCGGCCTATGGCTACACCTTC.

Comments on this clone: The junction differs from germline at one of its ends, possibly a read error. The chain links TRBV7-7 to TRBJ2-5, with a possible D match to TRBD2 (5 bases). The CDR3 loop spans 13 amino acids. Germline V gene lookup returns CDR1 SSHAT and CDR2 FNYEAQ (reference sequence). CDR3: CASSFVRRETQYF. The CDR3 bases are TGTGCTAGCAGCTTTGTCAGGAGGGAGACCCAGTACTTC.

The chain recombines TRBV27 with TRBJ1-5, with TRBD1 as a possible D gene (6 bases). Germline assignment: CDR1 MNHEY and CDR2 SMNVEV (reference sequence). The CDR3 length is 16 residues. V lost 2 bases to trimming and J lost 1 base, with 12 bases between them. The CDR3 DNA follows: TGTGCCAGCAGTTTAGTTGCAGGGGCGAGCAATCAGCCCCAGCATTTT. This sequence encodes CASSLVAGASNQPQHF.

V is TRBV18 and J is TRBJ2-4; D call uncertain. The CDR3 length is 17 residues. The germline V and J ends were trimmed by 6 bases and 0 bases, with 18 bases remaining between them. From germline, CDR1 is KGHSH and CDR2 LQKENI. The CDR3 DNA reads TGTGCCAGCTCCCTAGGTGGGGAAAGCTCAGCCAAAAACATTCAGTACTTC. It encodes CASSLGGESSAKNIQYF. The complete variable domain, with remaining parts taken from reference TRBV18 and TRBJ2-4, reads NAGVMQNPRHLVRRRGQEARLRCSPMKGHSHVYWYRQLPEEGLKFMVYLQKENIIDESGMPKERFSAEFPKEGPSILRIQQVVRGDSAAYFCASSLGGESSAKNIQYFGAGTRLSVL.

This sequence joins TRBV29-1 and TRBJ2-7; D tentatively fits TRBD1 or TRBD2 (5 bases each). Germline lookup yields CDR1 SQVTM and CDR2 ANQGSEA. V lost 5 bases and J lost 3, with 17 bases in between. The CDR3 contains 14 residues. The CDR3 reads CSVSGFGENYEQYF. CDR3 DNA: TGCAGCGTTTCAGGGTTTGGGGAGAACTACGAGCAGTACTTC.

This chain uses TRBV25-1 with TRBJ2-1; TRBD1 agrees at 11 bases. The CDR3 spans 14 residues. The V gene end was trimmed by 10 bases and the J gene end by 6 bases; junction bases not matched to a gene: 8. The germline V gene encodes CDR1 MGHDK and CDR2 SYGVNS. The CDR3 coding sequence is TGTGCCACGTCCGGGACAGGGGGTCGCAATGAGCAGTTCTTC. It yields the protein CATSGTGGRNEQFF.